The entry below gives a single TCR beta chain sequence along with its context. Its target is unknown. The sample originates from a study of cytomegalovirus exposure and HLA in healthy donors. Study-level results: Among TCR beta chains of equal frequency, HLA-associated ones were more clonally expanded in a later analysis.

The PCR used 60 Vbeta and 13 Jbeta primers. Method: immunoSEQ multiplex PCR; TCRdb's copy keeps in-frame clones and lacks some. Of roughly 100,000 clones detected, around two thirds appear once; the ten largest clones hold roughly 3.3%. There are 15 residues in the CDR3. V was trimmed by 0 bases and J by 1 base, leaving 10 bases between them. The germline V gene encodes CDR1 SGHNT and CDR2 YYREEE (reference sequence). Sequencing used PBMCs. The genes are TRBV5-4 and TRBJ1-1, with no clear D. This clonotype was sampled from a woman aged 50 to 65 in good health and CMV-seronegative. CDR3 in amino acids: CASSLVSARNTEAFF. The CDR3 coding sequence is TGTGCCAGCAGCTTGGTCTCAGCGAGGAACACTGAAGCTTTCTTT.